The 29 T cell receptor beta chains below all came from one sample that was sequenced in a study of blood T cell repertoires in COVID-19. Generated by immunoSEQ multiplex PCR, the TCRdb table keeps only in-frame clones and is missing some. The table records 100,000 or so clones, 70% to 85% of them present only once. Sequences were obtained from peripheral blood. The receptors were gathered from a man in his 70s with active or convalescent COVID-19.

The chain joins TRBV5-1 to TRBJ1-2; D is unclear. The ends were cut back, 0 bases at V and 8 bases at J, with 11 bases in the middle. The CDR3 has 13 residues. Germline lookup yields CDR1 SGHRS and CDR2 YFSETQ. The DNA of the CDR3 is TGCGCCAGCAGCTTGGAGGCAGCGGGGGGCTACACCTTC. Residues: CASSLEAAGGYTF.

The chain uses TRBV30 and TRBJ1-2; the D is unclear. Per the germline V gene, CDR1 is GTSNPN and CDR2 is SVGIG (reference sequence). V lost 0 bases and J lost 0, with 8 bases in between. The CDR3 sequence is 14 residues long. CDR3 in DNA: TGTGCCTGGAGTGTAAGCCAGGCTAACTATGGCTACACCTTC. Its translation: CAWSVSQANYGYTF.

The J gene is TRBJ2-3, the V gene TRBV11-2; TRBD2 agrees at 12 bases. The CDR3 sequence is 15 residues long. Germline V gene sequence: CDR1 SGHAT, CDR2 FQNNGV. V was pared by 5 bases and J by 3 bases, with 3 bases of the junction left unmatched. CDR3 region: CASSRGTSGTDTQYF. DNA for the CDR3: TGTGCCAGCAGCCGAGGGACTAGCGGGACAGATACGCAGTATTTT.

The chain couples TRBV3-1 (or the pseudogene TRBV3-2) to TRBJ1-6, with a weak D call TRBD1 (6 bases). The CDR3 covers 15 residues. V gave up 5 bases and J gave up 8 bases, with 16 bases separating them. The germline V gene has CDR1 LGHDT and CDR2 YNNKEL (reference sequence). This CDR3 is CASSSGQLLDSPLHF. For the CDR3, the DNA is TGTGCCAGCAGCTCCGGACAGCTGCTGGATTCACCCCTCCACTTT.

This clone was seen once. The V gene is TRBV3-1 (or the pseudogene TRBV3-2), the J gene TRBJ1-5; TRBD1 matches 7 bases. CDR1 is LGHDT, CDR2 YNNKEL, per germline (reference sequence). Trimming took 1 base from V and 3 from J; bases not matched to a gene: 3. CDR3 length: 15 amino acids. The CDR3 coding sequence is TGTGCCAGCAGCCAAGGGGACAGAGCCAATCAGCCCCAGCATTTT. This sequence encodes CASSQGDRANQPQHF.

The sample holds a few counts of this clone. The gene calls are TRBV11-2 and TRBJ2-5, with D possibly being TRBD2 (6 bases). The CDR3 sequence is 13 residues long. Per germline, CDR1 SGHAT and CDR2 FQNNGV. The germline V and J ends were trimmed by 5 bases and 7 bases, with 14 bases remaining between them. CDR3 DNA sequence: TGTGCCAGCAGCGCCGGCGGGATGGGGACCCAGTACTTC. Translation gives CASSAGGMGTQYF.

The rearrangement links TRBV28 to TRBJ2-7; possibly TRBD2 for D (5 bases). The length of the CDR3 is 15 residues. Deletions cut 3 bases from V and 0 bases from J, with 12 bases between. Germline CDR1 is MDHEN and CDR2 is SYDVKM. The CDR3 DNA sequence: TGTGCCAGCAGTTTCGGGGAGCGAAGCTCCTACGAGCAGTACTTC. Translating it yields CASSFGERSSYEQYF.

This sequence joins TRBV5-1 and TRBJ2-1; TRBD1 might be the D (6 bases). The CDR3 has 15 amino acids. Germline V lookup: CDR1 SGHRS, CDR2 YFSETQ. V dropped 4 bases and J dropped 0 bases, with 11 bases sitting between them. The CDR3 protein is CASSPQGSSYNEQFF. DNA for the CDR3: TGCGCCAGCAGCCCCCAGGGGAGCTCCTACAATGAGCAGTTCTTC.

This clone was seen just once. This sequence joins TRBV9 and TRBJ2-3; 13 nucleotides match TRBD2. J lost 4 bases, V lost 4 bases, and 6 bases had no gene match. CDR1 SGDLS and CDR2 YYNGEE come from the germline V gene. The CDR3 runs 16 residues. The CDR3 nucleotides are TGTGCCAGCAGCCGGACTAGCGGGAGTGTCGCAGATACGCAGTATTTT. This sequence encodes CASSRTSGSVADTQYF.

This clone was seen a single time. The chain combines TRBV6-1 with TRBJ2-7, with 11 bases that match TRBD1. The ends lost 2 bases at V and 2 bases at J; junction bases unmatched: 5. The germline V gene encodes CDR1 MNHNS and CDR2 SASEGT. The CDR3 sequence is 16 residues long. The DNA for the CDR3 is TGTGCCAGCAGTGAAACGTGGGGACAGGGGGCCTACGAGCAGTACTTC. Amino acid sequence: CASSETWGQGAYEQYF.

The CDR3 DNA reads as TGCAGTGCTAGTTCAGGGGTAGAGAGCAATCAGCCCCAGCATTTT. Translation: CSASSGVESNQPQHF. The rearrangement joins TRBV20-1 to TRBJ1-5; perhaps TRBD1 as D (6 bases). V lost 3 bases to trimming and J lost 1 base, with 13 bases between them. This CDR3 has 15 amino acids. Looked up from germline, CDR1 is DFQATT and CDR2 is SNEGSKA (reference sequence).

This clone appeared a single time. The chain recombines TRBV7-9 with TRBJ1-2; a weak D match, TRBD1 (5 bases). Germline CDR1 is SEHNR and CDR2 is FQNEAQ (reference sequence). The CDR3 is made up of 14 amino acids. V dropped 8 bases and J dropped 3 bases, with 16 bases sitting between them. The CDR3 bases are TGTGCCAGCCTGGGGGACTTCTCTGACTATGGCTACACCTTC. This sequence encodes CASLGDFSDYGYTF.

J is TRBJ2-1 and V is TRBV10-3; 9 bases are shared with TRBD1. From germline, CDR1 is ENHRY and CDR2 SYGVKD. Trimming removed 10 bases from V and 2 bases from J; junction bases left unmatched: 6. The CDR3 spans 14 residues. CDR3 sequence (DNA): TGTGCCACCTCTAGGGACAGGGCCTACAATGAGCAGTTCTTC. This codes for CATSRDRAYNEQFF.

The CDR3 DNA reads as TGTGCCAGCAATAACTACGAGCAGTACTTC. As protein: CASNNYEQYF. The gene calls are TRBV21-1 and TRBJ2-7; the table assigns TRBD2, which was not confirmed against the DNA. TRBV21-1 corresponds to a pseudogene. This CDR3 is 10 amino acids long.

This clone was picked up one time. The CDR3 sequence: CASSVDIRREGRTEAFF. In DNA, the CDR3 is TGTGCCAGCAGCGTAGATATCAGGCGGGAAGGGAGGACTGAAGCTTTCTTT. V usage is TRBV9 and J usage is TRBJ1-1; D is unresolved. Looked up from germline, CDR1 is SGDLS and CDR2 is YYNGEE. The CDR3 totals 17 residues. The V end lost 0 bases, the J end lost 5 bases, and 20 bases lay between the germline ends.

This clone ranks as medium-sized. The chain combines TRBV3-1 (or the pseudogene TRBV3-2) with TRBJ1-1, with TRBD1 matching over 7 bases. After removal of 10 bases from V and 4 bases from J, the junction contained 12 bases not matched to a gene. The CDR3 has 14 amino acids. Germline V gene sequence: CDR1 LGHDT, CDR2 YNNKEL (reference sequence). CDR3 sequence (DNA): TGTGCCACCCGGTCGACAGGGATGGGCACTGAAGCTTTCTTT. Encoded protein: CATRSTGMGTEAFF.

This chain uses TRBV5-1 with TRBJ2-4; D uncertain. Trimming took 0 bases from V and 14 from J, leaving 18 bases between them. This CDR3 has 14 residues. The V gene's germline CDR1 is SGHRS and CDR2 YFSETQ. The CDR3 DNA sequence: TGCGCCAGCAGCTTGGAGTCGGCGGCCGCCACAAAGTACTTC. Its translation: CASSLESAAATKYF.

CDR3 in DNA: TGCGCCAGCAGCTTGGAGGTGACAATAAACACTGAAGCTTTCTTT. As protein: CASSLEVTINTEAFF. This rearrangement joins TRBV5-1 to TRBJ1-1, with D uncertain. The germline V gene encodes CDR1 SGHRS and CDR2 YFSETQ. The V and J ends lost 0 bases and 2 bases respectively, with 11 bases between them. CDR3 length: 15 amino acids.

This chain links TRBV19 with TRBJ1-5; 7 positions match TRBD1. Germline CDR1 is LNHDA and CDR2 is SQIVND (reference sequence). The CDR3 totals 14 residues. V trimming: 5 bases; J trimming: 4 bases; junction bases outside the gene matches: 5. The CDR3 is CASSGQGGNQPQHF. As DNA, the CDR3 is TGTGCCAGTAGTGGGCAGGGGGGTAATCAGCCCCAGCATTTT.

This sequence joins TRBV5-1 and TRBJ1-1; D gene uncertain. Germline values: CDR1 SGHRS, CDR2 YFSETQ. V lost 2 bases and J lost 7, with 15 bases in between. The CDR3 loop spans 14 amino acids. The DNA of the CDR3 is TGCGCCAGCAGCTTTGGAGAAGCCCCCGGTGAAGCTTTCTTT. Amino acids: CASSFGEAPGEAFF.

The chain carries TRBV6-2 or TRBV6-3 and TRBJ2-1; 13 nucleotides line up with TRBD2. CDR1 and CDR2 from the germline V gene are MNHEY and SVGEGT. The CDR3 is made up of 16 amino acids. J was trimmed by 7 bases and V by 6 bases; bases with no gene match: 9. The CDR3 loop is CASSRTSGGPWNEQFF. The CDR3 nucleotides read TGTGCCAGCAGCCGGACTAGCGGGGGCCCGTGGAATGAGCAGTTCTTC.

The CDR3 sequence: CASSLGQGGNTIYF. The CDR3, as DNA: TGTGCCAGCTCACTCGGACAGGGCGGAAACACCATATATTTT. The rearrangement joins TRBV18 to TRBJ1-3, with 8 bases matching TRBD1. There are 14 residues in the CDR3. V lost 4 bases to trimming and J lost 4 bases; unmatched junction nucleotides: 3. Germline V CDR1 and CDR2: KGHSH, LQKENI.

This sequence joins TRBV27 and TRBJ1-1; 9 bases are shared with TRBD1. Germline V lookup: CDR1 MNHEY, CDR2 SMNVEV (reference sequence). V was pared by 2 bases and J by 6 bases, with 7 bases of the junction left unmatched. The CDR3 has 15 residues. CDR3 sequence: CASSLGTGFIAEAFF. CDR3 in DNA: TGTGCCAGCAGTTTAGGGACAGGGTTTATAGCTGAAGCTTTCTTT.

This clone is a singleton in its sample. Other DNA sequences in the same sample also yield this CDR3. The CDR3 DNA reads as TGTGCCAGTACGGGTGGCAATCAGCCCCAGCATTTT. Residues: CASTGGNQPQHF. The chain couples TRBV19 to TRBJ1-5; D unresolved. Germline CDR1 LNHDA, CDR2 SQIVND (reference sequence). V lost 7 bases, J lost 2 bases, and 6 bases lay in between. The CDR3 runs 12 residues.

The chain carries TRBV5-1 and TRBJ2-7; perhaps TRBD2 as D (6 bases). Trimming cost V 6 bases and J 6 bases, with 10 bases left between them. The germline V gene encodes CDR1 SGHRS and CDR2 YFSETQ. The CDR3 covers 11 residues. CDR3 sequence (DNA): TGCGCCAGCAAGGAGGGAAGCGAGCAGTACTTC. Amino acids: CASKEGSEQYF.

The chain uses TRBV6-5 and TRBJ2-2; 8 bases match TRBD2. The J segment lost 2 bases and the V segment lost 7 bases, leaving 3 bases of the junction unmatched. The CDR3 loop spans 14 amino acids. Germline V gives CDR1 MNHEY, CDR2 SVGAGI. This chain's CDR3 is CASKTSVNTGELFF. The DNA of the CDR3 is TGTGCCAGCAAGACTAGCGTTAACACCGGGGAGCTGTTTTTT.

CDR3 protein: CASSQGQLGTEAFF. CDR3 bases: TGCGCCAGCAGCCAAGGACAGTTGGGCACTGAAGCTTTCTTT. This sequence joins TRBV4-1 and TRBJ1-1, with D possibly matching TRBD1 (5 bases). V was shortened by 1 base and J by 4 bases, with 10 bases between the two germline ends. Germline CDR1 MGHRA, CDR2 YSYEKL. This CDR3 is built from 14 residues.

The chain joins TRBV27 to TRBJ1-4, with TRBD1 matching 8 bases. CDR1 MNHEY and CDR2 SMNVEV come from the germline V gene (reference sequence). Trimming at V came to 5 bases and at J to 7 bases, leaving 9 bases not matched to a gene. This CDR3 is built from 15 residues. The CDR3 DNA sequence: TGTGCCAGCAGTCGTGGGACAGGCCGTGGTGAAAAACTGTTTTTT. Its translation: CASSRGTGRGEKLFF.

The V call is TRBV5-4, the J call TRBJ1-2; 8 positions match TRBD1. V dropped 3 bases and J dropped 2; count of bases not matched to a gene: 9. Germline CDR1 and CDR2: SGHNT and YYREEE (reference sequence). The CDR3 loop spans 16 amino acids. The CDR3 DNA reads TGTGCCAGCAGCTCTGGACAGGGAGGGCGGAACTATGGCTACACCTTC. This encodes CASSSGQGGRNYGYTF.